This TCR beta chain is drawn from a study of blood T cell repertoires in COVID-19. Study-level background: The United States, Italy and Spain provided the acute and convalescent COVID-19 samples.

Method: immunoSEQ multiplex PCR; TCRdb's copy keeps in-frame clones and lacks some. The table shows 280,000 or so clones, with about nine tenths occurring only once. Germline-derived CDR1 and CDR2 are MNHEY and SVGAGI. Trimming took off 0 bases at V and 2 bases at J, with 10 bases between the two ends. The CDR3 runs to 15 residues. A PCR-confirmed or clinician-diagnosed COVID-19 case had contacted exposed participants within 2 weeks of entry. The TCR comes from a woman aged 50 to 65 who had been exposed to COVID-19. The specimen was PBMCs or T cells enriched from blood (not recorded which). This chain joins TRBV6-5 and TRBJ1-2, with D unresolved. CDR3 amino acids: CASSYSYTVNYGYTF. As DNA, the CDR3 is TGTGCCAGCAGTTACTCCTACACAGTGAACTATGGCTACACCTTC.